These 15 T cell receptor beta chains were all obtained from the same sample, sequenced in a study of T cells after yellow fever vaccination. TCRdb reanalysed the 5' RACE reads using MiXCR and keeps one entry per CDR3 protein. The table lists around 53,000 distinct CDR3 sequences, 6.6% of them singletons. The sequenced sample was CD8+ T cells not binding an NS4B(214-222) dextramer, sorted from PBMCs, obtained about 49 days after the first yellow fever vaccination. The receptors originated from a man aged 18 to 30 who received the YFV17D yellow fever vaccine.

This clonotype was detected a few times. The V and J genes are TRBV7-2 and TRBJ2-3, with 10 bases identical to TRBD2. Per germline, CDR1 SGHTA and CDR2 FQGNSA. V was clipped by 3 bases and J by 0 bases; unmatched bases: 6. This CDR3 is built from 17 residues. CDR3 amino acids: CASSFPGLALSTDTQYF. The DNA of the CDR3 is TGTGCCAGCAGCTTCCCGGGACTAGCGCTTAGCACAGATACGCAGTATTTT. Combining the CDR3 with reference TRBV7-2 and TRBJ2-3 gives the whole variable domain GAGVSQSPSNKVTEKGKDVELRCDPISGHTALYWYRQSLGQGLEFLIYFQGNSAPDKSGLPSDRFSAERTGGSVSTLTIQRTQQEDSAVYLCASSFPGLALSTDTQYFGPGTRLTVL.

This clonotype has just a few counts. The chain couples TRBV27 to TRBJ2-3; the D is unclear. Trimming took 1 base from V and 4 from J, leaving 9 bases between them. CDR3 length equals 14 residues. Germline CDR1 is MNHEY and CDR2 is SMNVEV (reference sequence). CDR3: CASSLLAQADTQYF. For the CDR3, the DNA is TGTGCCAGCAGTTTATTGGCCCAGGCAGATACGCAGTATTTT.

At least ten counts were recorded for this clonotype. This chain joins TRBV5-1 and TRBJ1-2; D call uncertain. Trimming pared 4 bases from V and 2 bases from J, leaving 9 bases between. CDR1 SGHRS and CDR2 YFSETQ come from the germline V gene. The CDR3 length is 13 residues. The CDR3 DNA sequence: TGCGCCAGCAGCCCCTCGCCGAACTATGGCTACACCTTC. Residues: CASSPSPNYGYTF.

This sequence joins TRBV5-4 and TRBJ2-5; D is ambiguous. The CDR3 spans 14 residues. Germline CDR1 and CDR2: SGHNT and YYREEE (reference sequence). The V end lost 4 bases, the J end lost 7 bases, and 17 bases lay between the germline ends. As DNA, the CDR3 is TGTGCCAGCAGCCTCCCGCGTGCCTTCGGGACCCAGTACTTC. Its translation is CASSLPRAFGTQYF.

The table lists this clonotype with many counts. The rearrangement joins TRBV29-1 to TRBJ1-1; D call uncertain. The CDR3 totals 12 residues. Between the trimmed V and J ends, which lost 6 bases and 2 bases, there was a span of 10 bases. In germline, CDR1 is SQVTM, CDR2 ANQGSEA. DNA of the CDR3: TGCAGCGTCGAGCTCCGAAACACTGAAGCTTTCTTT. Translated, it gives CSVELRNTEAFF.

This clonotype has only a few counts. V gene TRBV4-1 combines with J gene TRBJ1-5; D is undetermined. Germline CDR1 and CDR2: MGHRA and YSYEKL. The CDR3 has 15 residues. Trimming removed 3 bases at V and 2 bases at J, with 11 bases between. CDR3 sequence: CASSQILGGNQPQHF. CDR3 DNA: TGCGCCAGCAGCCAGATTCTGGGTGGCAATCAGCCCCAGCATTTT.

This clonotype occurred many times. The chain carries TRBV27 and TRBJ1-1; D call uncertain. CDR1 is MNHEY, CDR2 SMNVEV, per germline (reference sequence). The CDR3 is made up of 13 amino acids. The V end was cut by 1 base, the J end by 6 bases, with 9 bases between. CDR3 sequence reads: CASSLWAGSEAFF. The CDR3, as DNA: TGTGCCAGCAGTTTATGGGCGGGTTCTGAAGCTTTCTTT.

This chain connects TRBV20-1 to TRBJ1-2, with D uncertain. The CDR3 contains 14 residues. CDR1 is DFQATT, CDR2 SNEGSKA, per germline (reference sequence). V lost 5 bases and J 1 base, leaving 14 bases between the germline ends. In DNA, the CDR3 is TGCAGTGCTCTGATGGGTGCCGTTAACTATGGCTACACCTTC. It is translated as CSALMGAVNYGYTF.

This clonotype came up a few times. The J gene is TRBJ2-3, the V gene TRBV6-1; D possibly uses TRBD1 or TRBD2 (6 bases each). Germline V gives CDR1 MNHNS, CDR2 SASEGT. The CDR3 runs to 13 residues. The ends were cut back, 8 bases at V and 4 bases at J, with 13 bases in the middle. Here the CDR3 reads CASGGLGADTQYF. CDR3 bases: TGTGCCAGCGGGGGGCTAGGCGCAGATACGCAGTATTTT.

This clonotype was detected many times. V gene TRBV15 combines with J gene TRBJ2-7; no firm D call. There are 13 residues in the CDR3. V gave up 0 bases and J gave up 4 bases, with 7 bases separating them. Germline V gene data show CDR1 as LNHNV and CDR2 as YYDKDF (reference sequence). The CDR3 nucleotides read TGTGCCACCAGCAGAGATCCCAGGTACGAGCAGTACTTC. Residues: CATSRDPRYEQYF.

The chain has TRBV14 and TRBJ2-6; D not certain. Germline V gives CDR1 SGHDN, CDR2 FVKESK. Trimming shortened V by 6 bases and J by 2 bases, and 11 bases separated the two germline ends. The CDR3 has 15 amino acids. DNA for the CDR3: TGTGCCAGCAGTTTCGGGCTCACTGGGGCCAACGTCCTGACTTTC. The encoded protein is CASSFGLTGANVLTF. The full variable domain, in which reference TRBV14 and TRBJ2-6 provide the parts outside the CDR3, is EAGVTQFPSHSVIEKGQTVTLRCDPISGHDNLYWYRRVMGKEIKFLLHFVKESKQDESGMPNNRFLAERTGGTYSTLKVQPAELEDSGVYFCASSFGLTGANVLTFGAGSRLTVL.

This clonotype has a count of ten or more. V usage is TRBV7-9 and J usage is TRBJ2-3; TRBD1 is a possible D gene (6 bases). The germline V gene encodes CDR1 SEHNR and CDR2 FQNEAQ (reference sequence). Deletions cut 2 bases from V and 1 base from J, with 13 bases between. CDR3 length equals 16 residues. CDR3 region: CASSLTLPGGTDTQYF. CDR3 DNA: TGTGCCAGCAGCTTAACATTGCCAGGGGGCACAGATACGCAGTATTTT.

This clonotype was seen at least ten times. This sequence joins TRBV14 and TRBJ2-3, with D uncertain. With 0 bases removed from V and 1 base from J, the gap between germline ends came to 5 bases. The germline V gene encodes CDR1 SGHDN and CDR2 FVKESK. The CDR3 contains 14 residues. The CDR3 DNA reads TGTGCCAGCAGCCAAGATGACGGCACAGATACGCAGTATTTT. It specifies CASSQDDGTDTQYF. Variable domain in full (rest from reference TRBV14 and TRBJ2-3): EAGVTQFPSHSVIEKGQTVTLRCDPISGHDNLYWYRRVMGKEIKFLLHFVKESKQDESGMPNNRFLAERTGGTYSTLKVQPAELEDSGVYFCASSQDDGTDTQYFGPGTRLTVL.

This sequence joins TRBV10-3 and TRBJ2-3; D is undetermined. Germline CDR1 and CDR2: ENHRY and SYGVKD. V lost 0 bases and J lost 8, with 9 bases in between. This CDR3 has 13 residues. The CDR3 DNA reads TGTGCCATCAGTGAGTCAACGCCATCTACGCAGTATTTT. Its protein product is CAISESTPSTQYF.

This clonotype was counted a few times. J is TRBJ1-1 and V is TRBV6-2 or TRBV6-3, with D possibly being TRBD1 (6 bases). Trimming cost V 0 bases and J 1 base, with 9 bases left between them. The CDR3 runs to 15 residues. Germline-derived CDR1 and CDR2 are MNHEY and SVGEGT. The CDR3 DNA sequence: TGTGCCAGCAGTTACTCGAACAGGGCGAACACTGAAGCTTTCTTT. It codes for CASSYSNRANTEAFF.